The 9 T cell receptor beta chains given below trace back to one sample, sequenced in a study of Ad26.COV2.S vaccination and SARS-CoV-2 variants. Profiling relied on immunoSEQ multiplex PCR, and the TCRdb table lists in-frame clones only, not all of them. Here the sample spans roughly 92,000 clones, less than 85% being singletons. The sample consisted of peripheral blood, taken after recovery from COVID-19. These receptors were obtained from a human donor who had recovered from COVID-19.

The CDR3 protein is CASSDERSSGANVLTF. The CDR3 bases are TGTGCCAGCAGTGATGAGCGGAGCTCTGGGGCCAACGTCCTGACTTTC. The rearrangement links TRBV25-1 to TRBJ2-6; a possible D gene is TRBD2 (5 bases). In germline, CDR1 is MGHDK, CDR2 SYGVNS. The CDR3 spans 16 residues. The V end lost 3 bases, the J end lost 0 bases, and 9 bases lay between the germline ends.

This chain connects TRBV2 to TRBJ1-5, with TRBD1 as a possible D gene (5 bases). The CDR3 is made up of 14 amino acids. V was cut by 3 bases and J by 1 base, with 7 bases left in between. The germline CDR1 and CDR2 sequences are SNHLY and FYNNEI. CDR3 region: CASSDWGSNQPQHF. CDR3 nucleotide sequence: TGTGCCAGCAGTGATTGGGGCAGCAATCAGCCCCAGCATTTT.

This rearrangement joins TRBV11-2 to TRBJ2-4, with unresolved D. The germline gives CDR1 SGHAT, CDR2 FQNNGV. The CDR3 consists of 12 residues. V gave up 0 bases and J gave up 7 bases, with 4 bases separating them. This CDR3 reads CASSLDGNIQYF. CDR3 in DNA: TGTGCCAGCAGCTTAGATGGGAACATTCAGTACTTC.

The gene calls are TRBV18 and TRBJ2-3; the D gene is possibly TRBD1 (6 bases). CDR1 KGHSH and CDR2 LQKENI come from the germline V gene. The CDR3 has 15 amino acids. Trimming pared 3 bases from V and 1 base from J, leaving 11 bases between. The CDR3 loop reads CASSPRDTGTDTQYF. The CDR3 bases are TGTGCCAGCTCACCCCGGGACACGGGCACAGATACGCAGTATTTT.

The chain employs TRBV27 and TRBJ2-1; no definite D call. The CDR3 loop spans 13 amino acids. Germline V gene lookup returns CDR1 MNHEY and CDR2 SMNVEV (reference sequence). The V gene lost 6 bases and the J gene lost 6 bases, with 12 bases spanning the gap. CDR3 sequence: CASRWVAGNEQFF. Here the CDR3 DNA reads TGTGCCAGCAGGTGGGTCGCCGGCAATGAGCAGTTCTTC.

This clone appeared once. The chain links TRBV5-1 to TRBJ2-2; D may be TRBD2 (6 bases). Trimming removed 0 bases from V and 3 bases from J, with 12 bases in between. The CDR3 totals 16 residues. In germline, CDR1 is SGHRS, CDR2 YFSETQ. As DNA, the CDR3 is TGCGCCAGCAGCTTGGCCGGGGGATACCACACCGGGGAGCTGTTTTTT. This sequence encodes CASSLAGGYHTGELFF.

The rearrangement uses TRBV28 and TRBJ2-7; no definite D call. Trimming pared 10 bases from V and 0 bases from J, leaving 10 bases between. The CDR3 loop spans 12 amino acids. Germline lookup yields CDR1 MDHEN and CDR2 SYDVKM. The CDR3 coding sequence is TGTGCCACCAAAGAGAGCTCCTACGAGCAGTACTTC. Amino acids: CATKESSYEQYF. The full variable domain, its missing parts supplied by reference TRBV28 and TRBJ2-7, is DVKVTQSSRYLVKRTGEKVFLECVQDMDHENMFWYRQDPGLGLRLIYFSYDVKMKEKGDIPEGYSVSREKKERFSLILESASTNQTSMYLCATKESSYEQYFGPGTRLTVT.

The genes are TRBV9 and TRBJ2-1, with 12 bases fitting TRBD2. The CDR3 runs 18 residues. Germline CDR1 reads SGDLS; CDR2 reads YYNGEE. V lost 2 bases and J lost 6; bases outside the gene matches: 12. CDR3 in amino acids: CASSVQGLAGGPGNEQFF. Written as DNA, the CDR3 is TGTGCCAGCAGCGTCCAAGGGCTAGCGGGAGGGCCGGGCAATGAGCAGTTCTTC.

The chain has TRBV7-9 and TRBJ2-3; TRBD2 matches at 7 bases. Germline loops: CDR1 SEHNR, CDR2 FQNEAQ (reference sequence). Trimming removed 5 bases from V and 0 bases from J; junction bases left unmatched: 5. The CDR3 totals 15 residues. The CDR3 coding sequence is TGTGCCAGCAGCATCGCGACTAGCAGCACAGATACGCAGTATTTT. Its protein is CASSIATSSTDTQYF.